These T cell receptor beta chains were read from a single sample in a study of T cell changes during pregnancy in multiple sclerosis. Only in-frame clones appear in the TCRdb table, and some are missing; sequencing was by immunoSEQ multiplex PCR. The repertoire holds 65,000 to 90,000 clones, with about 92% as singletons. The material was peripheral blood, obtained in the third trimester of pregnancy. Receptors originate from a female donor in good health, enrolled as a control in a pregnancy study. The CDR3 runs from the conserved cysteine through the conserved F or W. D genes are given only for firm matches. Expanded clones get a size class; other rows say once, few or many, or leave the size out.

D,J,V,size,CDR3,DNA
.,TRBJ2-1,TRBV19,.,CASSIILVSYNEQFF,TGTGCCAGTAGTATAATACTTGTCTCCTACAATGAGCAGTTCTTC
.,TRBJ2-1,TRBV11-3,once,CASSLDPAGNEQFF,TGTGCCAGCAGCTTAGATCCGGCAGGCAATGAGCAGTTCTTC
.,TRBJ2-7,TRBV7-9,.,CASSEGIDEQYF,TGTGCCAGCAGCGAGGGAATAGATGAGCAGTACTTC
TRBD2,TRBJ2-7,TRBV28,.,CASSFSGSSYEQYF,TGTGCCAGCAGTTTTAGCGGGAGTAGCTACGAGCAGTACTTC
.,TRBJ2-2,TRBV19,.,CASSIDRGELFF,TGTGCCAGTAGTATAGATCGCGGGGAGCTGTTTTTT
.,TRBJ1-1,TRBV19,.,CASSMEVNTEAFF,TGTGCCAGTAGTATGGAGGTGAACACTGAAGCTTTCTTT
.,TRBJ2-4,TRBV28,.,CASVGELAKNIQYF,TGTGCCAGCGTGGGAGAGCTAGCCAAAAACATTCAGTACTTC
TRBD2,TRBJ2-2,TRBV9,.,CASSSPRTSGTNTGELFF,TGTGCCAGCAGCTCACCACGCACTAGCGGGACAAACACCGGGGAGCTGTTTTTT
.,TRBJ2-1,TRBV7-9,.,CASSLSSVGEQFF,TGTGCCAGCAGCTTATCTAGTGTAGGTGAGCAGTTCTTC
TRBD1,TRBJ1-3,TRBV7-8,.,CASSLHRDRVRNTIYF,TGTGCCAGCAGCTTACACCGGGACAGGGTTAGAAACACCATATATTTT
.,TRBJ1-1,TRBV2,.,CASSESGVVGTEAFF,TGTGCCAGCAGTGAATCGGGTGTTGTTGGGACTGAAGCTTTCTTT
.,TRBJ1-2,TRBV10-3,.,CAISEAGEGYTF,TGTGCCATCAGTGAGGCAGGGGAAGGCTACACCTTC
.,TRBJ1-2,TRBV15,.,CATSRPGQIDGYTF,TGTGCCACCAGCAGACCTGGACAGATCGATGGCTACACCTTC
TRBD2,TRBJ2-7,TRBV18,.,CASSGTSGGSEQYF,TGTGCCAGCTCCGGGACTAGCGGGGGGAGCGAGCAGTACTTC
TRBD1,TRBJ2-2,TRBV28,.,CASSLDQGARELFF,TGTGCCAGCAGTTTAGATCAGGGGGCCCGGGAGCTGTTTTTT
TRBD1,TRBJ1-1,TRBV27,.,CASSLFSGGTEAFF,TGTGCCAGCAGTTTATTTTCAGGGGGGACTGAAGCTTTCTTT
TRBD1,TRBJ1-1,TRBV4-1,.,CASSQVWTGTNTEAFF,TGCGCCAGCAGCCAAGTCTGGACAGGGACGAACACTGAAGCTTTCTTT
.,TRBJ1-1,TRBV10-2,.,CASSGQSLGTEAFF,TGCGCCAGCAGCGGACAGTCTCTGGGGACTGAAGCTTTCTTT
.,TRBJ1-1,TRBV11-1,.,CASSWGGLNTEAFF,TGTGCCAGCAGTTGGGGGGGGCTGAACACTGAAGCTTTCTTT
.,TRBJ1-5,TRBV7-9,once,CASSSGWGQPQHF,TGTGCCAGCAGCTCGGGGTGGGGACAGCCCCAGCATTTT
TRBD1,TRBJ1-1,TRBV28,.,CASSPSTGGHNTEAFF,TGTGCCAGCAGCCCTTCAACAGGGGGCCATAACACTGAAGCTTTCTTT
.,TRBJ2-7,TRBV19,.,CASSGLEDEQYF,TGTGCCAGTAGTGGGTTGGAGGACGAGCAGTACTTC
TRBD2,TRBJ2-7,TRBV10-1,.,CASSDGAGGPYEQYF,TGCGCCAGCAGTGATGGGGCGGGGGGGCCTTACGAGCAGTACTTC
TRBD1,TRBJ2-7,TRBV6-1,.,CASSESQGAYEQYF,TGTGCCAGCAGTGAAAGTCAGGGGGCCTACGAGCAGTACTTC
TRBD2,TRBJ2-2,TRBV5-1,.,CASSFSGSKNTGELFF,TGCGCCAGCAGCTTTAGCGGGAGTAAGAACACCGGGGAGCTGTTTTTT
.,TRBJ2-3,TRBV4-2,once,CASRAQGEGTDTQYF,TGTGCCAGCAGGGCACAGGGAGAGGGCACAGATACGCAGTATTTT
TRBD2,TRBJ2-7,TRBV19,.,CASGTSGGPYEQYF,TGTGCCAGTGGGACTAGCGGGGGTCCCTACGAGCAGTACTTC
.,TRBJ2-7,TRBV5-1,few,CASSSDPGTTYEQYF,TGCGCCAGCAGCTCGGACCCAGGGACAACCTACGAGCAGTACTTC
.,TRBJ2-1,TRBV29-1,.,CSVEGAGYNEQFF,TGCAGCGTTGAGGGGGCCGGATACAATGAGCAGTTCTTC
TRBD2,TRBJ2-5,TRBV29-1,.,CSVVVRGETQYF,TGCAGCGTTGTGGTGCGGGGGGAGACCCAGTACTTC
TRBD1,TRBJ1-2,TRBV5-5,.,CASSSVGTARGYGYTF,TGTGCCAGCAGCTCAGTAGGGACAGCGAGAGGCTATGGCTACACCTTC
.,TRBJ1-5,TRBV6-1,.,CASSEKAGTISNQPQHF,TGTGCCAGCAGTGAAAAGGCAGGGACAATCAGCAATCAGCCCCAGCATTTT
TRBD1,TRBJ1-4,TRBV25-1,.,CATRRTGVGEKLFF,TGTGCCACACGACGGACAGGGGTCGGTGAAAAACTGTTTTTT
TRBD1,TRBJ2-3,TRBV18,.,CASSPPDREVADTQYF,TGTGCCAGCTCACCACCGGACAGGGAGGTGGCAGATACGCAGTATTTT
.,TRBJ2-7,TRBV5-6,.,CASSASPNEQYF,TGTGCCAGCAGCGCGTCCCCTAACGAGCAGTACTTC
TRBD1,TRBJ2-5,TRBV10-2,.,CATADRVLETQYF,TGCGCCACCGCCGACAGGGTCCTGGAGACCCAGTACTTC
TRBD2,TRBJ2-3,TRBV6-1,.,CATSRLAGDTDTQYF,TGTGCCACTTCGCGACTAGCGGGGGACACAGATACGCAGTATTTT
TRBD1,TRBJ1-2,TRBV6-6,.,CASSYSGQGEGTF,TGTGCCAGCAGTTACTCTGGACAGGGGGAGGGCACCTTC
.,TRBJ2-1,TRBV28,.,CASSSIPNRERFF,TGTGCCAGCAGTTCTATCCCGAATCGAGAGCGGTTCTTC
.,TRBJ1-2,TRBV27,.,CASSPRGGYGYTF,TGTGCCAGCAGTCCCCGAGGGGGCTATGGCTACACCTTC
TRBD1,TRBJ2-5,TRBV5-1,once,CASSPGTGWPKETQYF,TGCGCCAGCAGCCCTGGGACAGGGTGGCCCAAAGAGACCCAGTACTTC
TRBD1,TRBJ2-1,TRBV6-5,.,CASSPGTGYNEQFF,TGTGCCAGCAGCCCCGGGACAGGCTACAATGAGCAGTTCTTC
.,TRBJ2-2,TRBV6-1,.,CASRSQFNTGELFF,TGTGCCAGCAGGTCCCAGTTTAACACCGGGGAGCTGTTTTTT
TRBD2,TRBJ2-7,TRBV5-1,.,CASSPGGGRNEQYF,TGCGCCAGCAGCCCCGGGGGGGGGCGGAACGAGCAGTACTTC
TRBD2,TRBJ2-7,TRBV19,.,CASSRLASSYEQYF,TGTGCCAGTAGTAGACTAGCGTCATCCTACGAGCAGTACTTC
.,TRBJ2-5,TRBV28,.,CASSPPYRETQYF,TGTGCCAGCAGCCCCCCCTACAGAGAGACCCAGTACTTC
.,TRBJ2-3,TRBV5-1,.,CASRETPSGDTQYF,TGCGCCAGCAGGGAAACCCCAAGCGGGGATACGCAGTATTTT
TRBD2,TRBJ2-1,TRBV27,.,CASSPSSGGAEEQFF,TGTGCCAGCAGTCCTTCTAGCGGGGGGGCGGAAGAGCAGTTCTTC
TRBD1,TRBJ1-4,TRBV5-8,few,CASSLHTGTGVEKLFF,TGTGCCAGCAGCTTGCACACCGGGACAGGGGTTGAAAAACTGTTTTTT
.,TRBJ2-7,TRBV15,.,CATSRDRVYEQYF,TGTGCCACCAGCAGAGACCGCGTCTACGAGCAGTACTTC